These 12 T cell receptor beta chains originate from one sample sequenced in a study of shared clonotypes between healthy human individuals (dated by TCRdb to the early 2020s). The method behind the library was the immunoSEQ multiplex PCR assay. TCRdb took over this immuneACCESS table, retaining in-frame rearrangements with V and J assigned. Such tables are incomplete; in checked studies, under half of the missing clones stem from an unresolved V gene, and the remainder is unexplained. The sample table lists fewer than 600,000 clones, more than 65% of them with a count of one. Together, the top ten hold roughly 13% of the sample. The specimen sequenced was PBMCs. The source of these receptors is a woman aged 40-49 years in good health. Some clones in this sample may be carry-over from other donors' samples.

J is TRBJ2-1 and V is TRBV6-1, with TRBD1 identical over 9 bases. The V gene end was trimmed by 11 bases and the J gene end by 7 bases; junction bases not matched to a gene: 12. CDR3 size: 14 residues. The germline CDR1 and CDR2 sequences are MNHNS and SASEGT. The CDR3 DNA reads TGTGCCGGCATATCCACAGGGGGCTGGAATGAGCAGTTCTTC. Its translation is CAGISTGGWNEQFF.

CDR3 amino acids: CASSRLAGGHPYEQYF. CDR3 coding DNA: TGTGCCAGCAGCCGGTTAGCGGGAGGCCACCCCTACGAGCAGTACTTC. The chain joins TRBV27 to TRBJ2-7; 10 bases map to TRBD2. Germline V lookup: CDR1 MNHEY, CDR2 SMNVEV (reference sequence). This CDR3 contains 16 residues. After removal of 6 bases from V and 2 bases from J, the junction contained 10 bases not matched to a gene.

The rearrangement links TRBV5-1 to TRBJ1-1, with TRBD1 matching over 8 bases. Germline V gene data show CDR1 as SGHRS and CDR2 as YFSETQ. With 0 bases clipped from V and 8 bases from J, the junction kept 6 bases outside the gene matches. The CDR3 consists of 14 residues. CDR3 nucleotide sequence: TGCGCCAGCAGCTTGGGACAGGGGACCACCGAAGCTTTCTTT. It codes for CASSLGQGTTEAFF.

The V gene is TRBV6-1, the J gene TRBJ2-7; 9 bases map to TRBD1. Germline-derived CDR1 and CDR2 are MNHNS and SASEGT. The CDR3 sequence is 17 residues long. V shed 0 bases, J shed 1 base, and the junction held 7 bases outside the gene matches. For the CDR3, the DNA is TGTGCCAGCAGTGAAGCGGGCGGACAGGGGTCATCCTACGAGCAGTACTTC. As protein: CASSEAGGQGSSYEQYF.

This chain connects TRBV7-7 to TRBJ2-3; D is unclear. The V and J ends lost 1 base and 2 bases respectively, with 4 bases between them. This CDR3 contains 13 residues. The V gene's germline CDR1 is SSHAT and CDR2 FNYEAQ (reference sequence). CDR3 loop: CASSLGTTDTQYF. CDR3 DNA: TGTGCCAGCAGCTTAGGGACCACAGATACGCAGTATTTT.

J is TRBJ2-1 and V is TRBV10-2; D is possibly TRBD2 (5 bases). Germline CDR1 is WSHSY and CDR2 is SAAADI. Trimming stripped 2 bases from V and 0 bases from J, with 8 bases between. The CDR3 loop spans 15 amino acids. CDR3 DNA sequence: TGCGCCAGCAGTGAGGCGGGCAGCTCCTACAATGAGCAGTTCTTC. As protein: CASSEAGSSYNEQFF.

The CDR3 protein is CASSKNKYRGWTYEQYF. Written as DNA, the CDR3 is TGTGCCAGCAGCAAAAACAAGTACAGGGGGTGGACCTACGAGCAGTACTTC. The chain combines TRBV21-1 with TRBJ2-7; TRBD1 reflects the table's D call only, with no check against the DNA. TRBV21-1 is designated a pseudogene. This CDR3 is 17 amino acids long.

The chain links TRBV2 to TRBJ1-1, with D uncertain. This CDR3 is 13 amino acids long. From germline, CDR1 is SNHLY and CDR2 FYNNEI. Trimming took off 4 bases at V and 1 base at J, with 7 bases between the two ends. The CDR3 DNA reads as TGTGCCAGCAGTGGGAACGCGAACACTGAAGCTTTCTTT. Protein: CASSGNANTEAFF.

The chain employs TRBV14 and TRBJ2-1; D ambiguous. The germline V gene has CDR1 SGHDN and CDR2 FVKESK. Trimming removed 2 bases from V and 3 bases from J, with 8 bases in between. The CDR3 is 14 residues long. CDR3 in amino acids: CASSQREFYNEQFF. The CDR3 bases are TGTGCCAGCAGCCAACGAGAGTTCTACAATGAGCAGTTCTTC. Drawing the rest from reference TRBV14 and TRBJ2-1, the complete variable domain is EAGVTQFPSHSVIEKGQTVTLRCDPISGHDNLYWYRRVMGKEIKFLLHFVKESKQDESGMPNNRFLAERTGGTYSTLKVQPAELEDSGVYFCASSQREFYNEQFFGPGTRLTVL.

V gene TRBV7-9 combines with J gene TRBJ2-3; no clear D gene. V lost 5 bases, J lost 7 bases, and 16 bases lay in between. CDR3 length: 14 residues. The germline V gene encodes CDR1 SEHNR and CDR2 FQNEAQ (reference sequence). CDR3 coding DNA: TGTGCCAGCAGCCCGCGGCCAGCTGGAAATACGCAGTATTTT. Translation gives CASSPRPAGNTQYF.

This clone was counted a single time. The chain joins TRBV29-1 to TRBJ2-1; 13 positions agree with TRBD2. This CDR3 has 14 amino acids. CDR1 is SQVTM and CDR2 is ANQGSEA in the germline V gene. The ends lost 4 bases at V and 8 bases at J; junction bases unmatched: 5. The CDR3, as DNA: TGCAGCGTTGCCGGGACTAGCGGGAACCATGAGCAGTTCTTC. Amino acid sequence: CSVAGTSGNHEQFF.

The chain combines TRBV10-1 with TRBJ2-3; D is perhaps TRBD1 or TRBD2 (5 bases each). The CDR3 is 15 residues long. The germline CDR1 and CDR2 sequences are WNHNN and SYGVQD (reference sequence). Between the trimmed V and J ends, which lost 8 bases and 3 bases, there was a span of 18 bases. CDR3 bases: TGCGCCAGCTCGGGACGGCGTGGGAAAACAGATACGCAGTATTTT. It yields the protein CASSGRRGKTDTQYF.